This TCR beta chain was observed in a study of OX40 agonist ivuxolimab in advanced cancers. The CDR3 runs to 15 residues. Germline V gene sequence: CDR1 SGDLS, CDR2 YYNGEE. Trimming took off 4 bases at V and 4 bases at J, with 17 bases between the two ends. Produced via immunoSEQ multiplex PCR; TCRdb's table is partial and in-frame only. The data contain tens of thousands of clones, about nine tenths of them singletons. Baseline, cycle 4 day 1, and cycle 7 day 1 were the blood sampling points. Study findings and constraints: Not determined was the antigen specificity of the expanded peripheral T cells. CD4+ T cells averaged fewer expanded clones than CD8+ T cells. Also showing low normalized T-cell clonal expansion were some of the nonresponders.

Comments on this clone: Its antigen is unidentified.

Source: CD4+ or CD8+ T cells sorted from blood, taken in a trial of the OX40 agonist ivuxolimab. This chain joins TRBV9 and TRBJ1-1, with D perhaps matching TRBD1 (5 bases). The receptor was isolated from an adult with an advanced solid tumor such as melanoma, head and neck, liver or kidney cancer. The CDR3 nucleotides are TGTGCCAGCAGCCCACGAGGGGCTACGGTCACTGAAGCTTTCTTT. This encodes CASSPRGATVTEAFF.